These 14 T cell receptor beta chains were sequenced from one sample in a study of T-cell memory formation after mild COVID-19. In TCRdb, the 5' RACE reads were re-called with MiXCR into one record per CDR3 protein. The data show 450,000 or so distinct CDR3 sequences, 25% seen once. Source material: PBMCs or a T cell subset sorted from them (not recorded which). The receptors come from an adult woman who had mild COVID-19 (a few samples of this study predate the infection). Cell type and time point are not known.

The CDR3 DNA follows: TGTGCCACCAGCAGAGAGGTCGGGGAGCTGTTTTTT. This gives the protein CATSREVGELFF. The V and J genes are TRBV15 and TRBJ2-2, with D unclear. Germline CDR1 LNHNV, CDR2 YYDKDF (reference sequence). The CDR3 totals 12 residues. V shed 0 bases and J shed 7 bases, with 3 bases lying between them.

This clonotype turned up a few times. The CDR3 loop reads CSAPGLAAKNIQYF. CDR3 DNA: TGCAGTGCGCCGGGACTAGCGGCAAAAAACATTCAGTACTTC. The chain recombines TRBV20-1 with TRBJ2-4; 11 nucleotides agree with TRBD2. From germline, CDR1 is DFQATT and CDR2 SNEGSKA (reference sequence). V shed 6 bases and J 4 bases; nucleotides not matched to a gene: 5. The CDR3 contains 14 residues.

This clonotype occurred a few times. The rearrangement joins TRBV24-1 to TRBJ2-5, with a possible D match to TRBD2 (6 bases). Trimming cost V 10 bases and J 3 bases, with 20 bases left between them. The CDR3 consists of 15 residues. Germline CDR1 reads KGHDR; CDR2 reads SFDVKD. CDR3 sequence reads: CATQPAGLGKETQYF. Written as DNA, the CDR3 is TGTGCCACTCAACCGGCGGGGCTGGGAAAAGAGACCCAGTACTTC.

V and J are TRBV18 and TRBJ2-7; the D is unclear. Trimming removed 3 bases from V and 6 bases from J, with 12 bases in between. The CDR3 sequence is 13 residues long. Germline V lookup: CDR1 KGHSH, CDR2 LQKENI. The CDR3, as DNA: TGTGCCAGCTCACCCAGAGAGGTCACCGAGCAGTACTTC. Translating it yields CASSPREVTEQYF.

This clonotype came up a few times. V is TRBV7-8 and J is TRBJ1-1; D is perhaps TRBD1 (5 bases). The length of the CDR3 is 18 residues. V lost 0 bases and J lost 7, with 24 bases in between. Germline V gene data show CDR1 as SGHVS and CDR2 as FQNEAQ. CDR3 protein: CASSLALRMRGRTIEAFF. The DNA of the CDR3 is TGTGCCAGCAGCTTAGCCCTCCGGATGAGGGGCCGGACGATTGAAGCTTTCTTT. Based on the CDR3 plus reference TRBV7-8 and TRBJ1-1, the full variable domain is GAGVSQSPRYKVAKRGQDVALRCDPISGHVSLFWYQQALGQGPEFLTYFQNEAQLDKSGLPSDRFFAERPEGSVSTLKIQRTQQEDSAVYLCASSLALRMRGRTIEAFFGQGTRLTVV.

This clonotype was picked up a small number of times. V usage is TRBV24-1 and J usage is TRBJ2-7; TRBD2 is a possible D gene (5 bases). V gave up 0 bases and J gave up 7 bases, with 12 bases separating them. This CDR3 region has 14 residues. The V gene's germline CDR1 is KGHDR and CDR2 SFDVKD. CDR3 region: CATSDLPPRGEQYF. In DNA form, the CDR3 reads TGTGCCACCAGTGATTTGCCGCCCCGCGGGGAGCAGTACTTC.

V usage is TRBV6-6 and J usage is TRBJ1-2; TRBD1 is a possible D gene (5 bases). V lost 7 bases, J lost 5 bases, and 14 bases lay in between. Germline V gene data show CDR1 as MNHNY and CDR2 as SVGAGI (reference sequence). The CDR3 is 13 residues long. The CDR3 sequence: CASTVDSFYGYTF. CDR3 coding DNA: TGTGCCAGCACCGTAGACAGCTTTTATGGCTACACCTTC.

CDR3 in amino acids: CASSQTPQTGSTSYEQYF. CDR3 in DNA: TGTGCCAGCAGCCAAACCCCCCAGACAGGGAGCACCTCCTACGAGCAGTACTTC. The chain combines TRBV4-2 with TRBJ2-7; 7 nucleotides match TRBD1. The CDR3 totals 18 residues. Germline CDR1 LGHNA, CDR2 YNFKEQ. V lost 2 bases and J lost 0; bases outside the gene matches: 13.

The table lists this clonotype with many counts. This chain links TRBV7-8 with TRBJ2-7; D gene ambiguous. With 5 bases removed from V and 1 base from J, the gap between germline ends came to 12 bases. The CDR3 runs to 14 residues. Germline assignment: CDR1 SGHVS and CDR2 FQNEAQ. The CDR3 sequence is CASSREGNSYEQYF. DNA for the CDR3: TGTGCCAGCAGCCGAGAAGGCAATTCCTACGAGCAGTACTTC. The complete variable domain, with remaining parts taken from reference TRBV7-8 and TRBJ2-7, reads GAGVSQSPRYKVAKRGQDVALRCDPISGHVSLFWYQQALGQGPEFLTYFQNEAQLDKSGLPSDRFFAERPEGSVSTLKIQRTQQEDSAVYLCASSREGNSYEQYFGPGTRLTVT.

V and J are TRBV29-1 and TRBJ2-7; tentative D call: TRBD1 (5 bases). The CDR3 consists of 13 residues. V shed 3 bases and J shed 2 bases, with 11 bases lying between them. Germline lookup yields CDR1 SQVTM and CDR2 ANQGSEA. CDR3 in DNA: TGCAGCGTTGAGAAGGACAAACCCTACGAGCAGTACTTC. Amino acid sequence: CSVEKDKPYEQYF.

In this sample, this clonotype turned up a few times. This chain connects TRBV5-4 to TRBJ2-7, with 7 bases identical to TRBD1. CDR1 is SGHNT and CDR2 is YYREEE in the germline V gene (reference sequence). The trim removed 4 bases at V and 1 base at J, leaving 2 bases unmatched. The CDR3 covers 13 residues. CDR3 protein: CASSGTVSYEQYF. The CDR3 nucleotides read TGTGCCAGCAGCGGGACAGTTTCCTACGAGCAGTACTTC.

The chain is built from TRBV18 and TRBJ1-5; D uncertain. This CDR3 contains 13 residues. Between the trimmed V and J ends, which lost 2 bases and 12 bases, there was a span of 14 bases. Germline CDR1 is KGHSH and CDR2 is LQKENI. CDR3 nucleotide sequence: TGTGCCAGCTCACCAGGGGAGGAAGCAGTCCAGCATTTT. It encodes CASSPGEEAVQHF.

This clonotype was counted only a few times. The gene calls are TRBV29-1 and TRBJ2-1, with 7 nucleotides matching TRBD1. J gave up 5 bases and V 1 base, and 5 bases lay outside the gene matches. The CDR3 loop spans 14 amino acids. The V gene's germline CDR1 is SQVTM and CDR2 ANQGSEA. The CDR3 nucleotides read TGCAGCGTTGAAGGAACAGGGGATGACAATGAGCAGTTCTTC. Translated: CSVEGTGDDNEQFF.

V is TRBV29-1 and J is TRBJ2-3, with 7 bases identical to TRBD2. Germline V gene data show CDR1 as SQVTM and CDR2 as ANQGSEA. The length of the CDR3 is 16 residues. V was clipped by 4 bases and J by 2 bases; unmatched bases: 12. The CDR3 region is CSVVGASGQVTDTQYF. CDR3 nucleotide sequence: TGCAGCGTTGTTGGGGCTAGCGGACAAGTCACAGATACGCAGTATTTT.